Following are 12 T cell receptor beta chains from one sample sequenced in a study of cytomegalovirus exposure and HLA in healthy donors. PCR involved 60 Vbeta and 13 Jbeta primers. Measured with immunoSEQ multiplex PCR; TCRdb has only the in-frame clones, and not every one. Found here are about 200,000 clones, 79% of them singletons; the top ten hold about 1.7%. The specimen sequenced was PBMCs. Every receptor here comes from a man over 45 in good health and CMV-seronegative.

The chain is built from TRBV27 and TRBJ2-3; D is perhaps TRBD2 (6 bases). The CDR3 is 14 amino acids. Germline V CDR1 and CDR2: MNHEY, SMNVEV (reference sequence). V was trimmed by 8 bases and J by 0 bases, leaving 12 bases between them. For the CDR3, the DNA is TGTGCCAGCTCTGGAGGGTCTAGCACAGATACGCAGTATTTT. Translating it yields CASSGGSSTDTQYF.

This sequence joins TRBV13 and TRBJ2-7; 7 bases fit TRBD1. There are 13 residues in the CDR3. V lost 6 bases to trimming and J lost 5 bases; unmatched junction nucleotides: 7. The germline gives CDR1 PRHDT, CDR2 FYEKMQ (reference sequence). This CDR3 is CASSPRDRNEQYF. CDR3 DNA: TGTGCCAGCAGTCCCAGGGACAGAAACGAGCAGTACTTC.

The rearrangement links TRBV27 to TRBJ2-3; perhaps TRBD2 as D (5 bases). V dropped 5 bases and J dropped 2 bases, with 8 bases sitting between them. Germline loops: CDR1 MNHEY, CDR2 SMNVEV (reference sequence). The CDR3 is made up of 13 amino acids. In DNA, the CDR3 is TGTGCCAGCAGTACCGGGATCACAGATACGCAGTATTTT. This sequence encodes CASSTGITDTQYF.

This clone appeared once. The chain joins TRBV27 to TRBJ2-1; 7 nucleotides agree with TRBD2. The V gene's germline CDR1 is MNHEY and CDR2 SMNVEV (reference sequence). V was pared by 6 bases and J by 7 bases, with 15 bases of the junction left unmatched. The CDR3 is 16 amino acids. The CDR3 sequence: CASRRGGRDKWNEQFF. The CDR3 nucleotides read TGTGCCAGCAGAAGGGGAGGGAGAGATAAGTGGAATGAGCAGTTCTTC.

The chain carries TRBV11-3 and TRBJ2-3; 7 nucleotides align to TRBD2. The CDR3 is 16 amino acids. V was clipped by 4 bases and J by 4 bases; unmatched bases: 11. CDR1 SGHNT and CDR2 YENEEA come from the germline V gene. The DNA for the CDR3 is TGTGCCAGCAGCTCGGGGGAGCGGGGACCTTCAGATACGCAGTATTTT. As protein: CASSSGERGPSDTQYF. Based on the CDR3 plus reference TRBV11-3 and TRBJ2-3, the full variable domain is EAGVVQSPRYKIIEKKQPVAFWCNPISGHNTLYWYLQNLGQGPELLIRYENEEAVDDSQLPKDRFSAERLKGVDSTLKIQPAELGDSAVYLCASSSGERGPSDTQYFGPGTRLTVL.

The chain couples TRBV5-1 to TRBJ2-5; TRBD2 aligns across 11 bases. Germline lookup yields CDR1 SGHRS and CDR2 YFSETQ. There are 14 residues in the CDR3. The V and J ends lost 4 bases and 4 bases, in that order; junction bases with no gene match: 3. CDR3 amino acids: CASSETSGRETQYF. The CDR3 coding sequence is TGCGCCAGCAGCGAAACTAGCGGGAGAGAGACCCAGTACTTC.

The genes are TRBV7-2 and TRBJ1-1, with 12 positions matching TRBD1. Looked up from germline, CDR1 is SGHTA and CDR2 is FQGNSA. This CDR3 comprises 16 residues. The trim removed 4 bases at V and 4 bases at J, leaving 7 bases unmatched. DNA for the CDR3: TGTGCCAGCAGCTCCGGGACAGGGGGCATTGGCACTGAAGCTTTCTTT. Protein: CASSSGTGGIGTEAFF. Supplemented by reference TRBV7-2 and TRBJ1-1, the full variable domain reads GAGVSQSPSNKVTEKGKDVELRCDPISGHTALYWYRQSLGQGLEFLIYFQGNSAPDKSGLPSDRFSAERTGGSVSTLTIQRTQQEDSAVYLCASSSGTGGIGTEAFFGQGTRLTVV.

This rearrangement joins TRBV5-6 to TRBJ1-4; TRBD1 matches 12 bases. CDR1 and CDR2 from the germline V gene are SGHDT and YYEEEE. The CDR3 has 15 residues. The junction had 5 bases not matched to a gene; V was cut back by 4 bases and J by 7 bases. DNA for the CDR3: TGTGCCAGCAGCCGGGACAGGGGGCGCGTTGAAAAACTGTTTTTT. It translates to CASSRDRGRVEKLFF. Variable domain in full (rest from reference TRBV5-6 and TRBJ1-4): DAGVTQSPTHLIKTRGQQVTLRCSPKSGHDTVSWYQQALGQGPQFIFQYYEEEERQRGNFPDRFSGHQFPNYSSELNVNALLLGDSALYLCASSRDRGRVEKLFFGSGTQLSVL.

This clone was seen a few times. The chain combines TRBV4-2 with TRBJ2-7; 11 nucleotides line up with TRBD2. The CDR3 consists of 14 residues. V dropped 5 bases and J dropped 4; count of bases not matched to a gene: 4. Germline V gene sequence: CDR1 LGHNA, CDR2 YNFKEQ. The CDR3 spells CASSVAGGPYEQYF. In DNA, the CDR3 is TGTGCCAGCAGCGTAGCGGGAGGGCCTTACGAGCAGTACTTC.

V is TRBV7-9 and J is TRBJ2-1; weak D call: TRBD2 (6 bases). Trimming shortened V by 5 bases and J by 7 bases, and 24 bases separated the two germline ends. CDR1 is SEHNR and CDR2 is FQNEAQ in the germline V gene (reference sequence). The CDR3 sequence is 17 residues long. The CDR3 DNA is TGTGCCAGCAGCGACTTTGGCGGGGTCGGCCTGGCAAATGAGCAGTTCTTC. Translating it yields CASSDFGGVGLANEQFF.

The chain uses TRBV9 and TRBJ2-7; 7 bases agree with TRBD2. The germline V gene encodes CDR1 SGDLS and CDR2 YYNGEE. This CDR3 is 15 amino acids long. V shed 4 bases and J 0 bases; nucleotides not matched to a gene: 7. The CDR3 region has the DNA TGTGCCAGCAGCCTCGGAGCGGGGAGCTCCTACGAGCAGTACTTC. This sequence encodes CASSLGAGSSYEQYF.

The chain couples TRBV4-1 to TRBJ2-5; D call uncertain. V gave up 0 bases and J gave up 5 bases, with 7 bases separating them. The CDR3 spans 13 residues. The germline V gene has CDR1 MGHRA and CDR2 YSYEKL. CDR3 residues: CASSQDVAETQYF. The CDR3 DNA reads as TGCGCCAGCAGCCAAGATGTTGCGGAGACCCAGTACTTC.